This is a list of T cell receptor beta chains from one sample in a study of radiation and T cells in renal cell carcinoma. The method was immunoSEQ multiplex PCR; TCRdb's version includes in-frame clones alone and lacks a portion of them. The sample has 120,000 to 150,000 clones; 88% are singletons. Specimen: blood, collected from a patient whose treatment included radiotherapy and nephrectomy. The receptor set was obtained from a woman aged 70-85 years with renal cell carcinoma. CDR3s include the opening cysteine and the closing phenylalanine or tryptophan. The order of the fields is V gene, D gene, J gene, clone size, CDR3 protein, CDR3 DNA. D genes are given only for firm matches. Size values are once, few and many counts, or a class for expanded clones, and some rows have none.

TRBV2	-	TRBJ2-2	-	CASSGARDKNTGELFF	TGTGCCAGCAGTGGAGCACGCGACAAAAACACCGGGGAGCTGTTTTTT
TRBV7-3	TRBD2	TRBJ2-1	-	CASSAGLAGGYEQFF	TGTGCCAGCAGCGCCGGACTAGCGGGGGGGTATGAGCAGTTCTTC
TRBV5-8	TRBD1	TRBJ1-2	-	CASSRGTANYGYTF	TGTGCCAGCAGCCGGGGGACAGCAAACTATGGCTACACCTTC
TRBV19	-	TRBJ2-1	-	CASSSQGSYNEQFF	TGTGCCAGCTCATCGCAGGGCTCCTACAATGAGCAGTTCTTC
TRBV6-6	-	TRBJ2-7	-	CASSRIRYEQYF	TGTGCCAGCAGTCGAATCCGCTACGAGCAGTACTTC
TRBV2	TRBD1	TRBJ1-4	-	CASRAFDREGEKLFF	TGTGCCAGCAGGGCCTTCGACAGGGAAGGAGAAAAACTGTTTTTT
TRBV7-2	-	TRBJ1-1	few	CASTMGRGSTEAFF	TGTGCCAGCACCATGGGGCGGGGGAGCACTGAAGCTTTCTTT
TRBV7-9	TRBD1	TRBJ1-1	few	CASSLGQVNTEAFF	TGTGCCAGCAGCCTAGGACAGGTGAACACTGAAGCTTTCTTT
TRBV6-1	-	TRBJ2-7	-	CASNGHIGGEQYF	TGTGCCAGCAATGGACACATAGGCGGCGAGCAGTACTTC
TRBV2	-	TRBJ1-1	few	CASSEVRYTEAFF	TGTGCCAGCAGTGAGGTACGCTACACTGAAGCTTTCTTT
TRBV7-2	TRBD2	TRBJ2-1	-	CASSLGLAGGYNEQFF	TGTGCCAGCAGCTTAGGCCTAGCGGGGGGTTACAATGAGCAGTTCTTC
TRBV5-6	-	TRBJ1-5	-	CASSFNVNSNQPQHF	TGTGCCAGCAGCTTTAATGTAAATAGCAATCAGCCCCAGCATTTT
TRBV5-4	TRBD1	TRBJ1-1	-	CASSLGDREGTEAFF	TGTGCCAGCAGCTTGGGGGACAGGGAAGGCACTGAAGCTTTCTTT
TRBV2	-	TRBJ1-2	-	CASRGIGLYGYTF	TGTGCCAGCAGGGGGATCGGGCTCTATGGCTACACCTTC
TRBV9	-	TRBJ2-5	-	CASSVDWGETQYF	TGTGCCAGCAGCGTAGATTGGGGAGAGACCCAGTACTTC
TRBV9	-	TRBJ2-7	-	CASSVAYGDYEQYF	TGTGCCAGCAGCGTAGCTTACGGAGACTACGAGCAGTACTTC
TRBV7-9	-	TRBJ1-2	-	CASSLDPTYGYTF	TGTGCCAGCAGCTTAGACCCTACCTATGGCTACACCTTC
TRBV7-2	TRBD2	TRBJ2-3	-	CASSWLAGGPVDTQYF	TGTGCCAGCAGCTGGCTAGCGGGGGGGCCGGTAGATACGCAGTATTTT
TRBV29-1	TRBD1	TRBJ1-1	-	CSVGYLNRGTEAFF	TGCAGCGTCGGCTACTTAAACAGGGGGACTGAAGCTTTCTTT
TRBV18	-	TRBJ1-1	-	CASSPQESGGGTEAFF	TGTGCCAGCTCACCCCAAGAATCGGGGGGGGGCACTGAAGCTTTCTTT
TRBV6-6	TRBD1	TRBJ1-1	-	CASSPATGGAFF	TGTGCCAGCAGCCCGGCGACAGGGGGAGCTTTCTTT
TRBV25-1	-	TRBJ2-2	-	CASSETGELFF	TGTGCCAGCAGTGAGACGGGCGAGCTGTTTTTT
TRBV5-8	TRBD1	TRBJ1-1	-	CASSLAGTGGRSTEAFF	TGTGCCAGCAGCTTGGCCGGGACAGGGGGCCGGAGCACTGAAGCTTTCTTT
TRBV9	TRBD1	TRBJ1-2	-	CASSPRQGDYYGYTF	TGTGCCAGCAGCCCGCGGCAGGGGGATTACTATGGCTACACCTTC
TRBV5-6	-	TRBJ2-2	few	CASSSSAGRNTGELFF	TGTGCCAGCAGCAGCAGCGCGGGGCGGAACACCGGGGAGCTGTTTTTT
TRBV5-1	-	TRBJ1-1	-	CASSLVPGRGAEAFF	TGCGCCAGCAGCTTGGTCCCAGGCAGAGGAGCTGAAGCTTTCTTT
TRBV18	-	TRBJ2-2	-	CASSPTGHLNTGELFF	TGTGCCAGCTCACCTACGGGACACCTGAACACCGGGGAGCTGTTTTTT
TRBV27	TRBD1	TRBJ1-2	once	CASSLGQHYGYTF	TGTGCCAGCAGTTTGGGACAGCACTATGGCTACACCTTC
TRBV30	TRBD2	TRBJ2-3	once	CAWSGLAGGPTDTQYF	TGTGCCTGGAGTGGTCTAGCGGGGGGGCCGACAGATACGCAGTATTTT
TRBV5-1	-	TRBJ1-1	-	CASSSRAGLNTEAFF	TGCGCCAGCAGCTCCCGGGCAGGGCTGAACACTGAAGCTTTCTTT
TRBV28	-	TRBJ1-2	-	CASSLARSRRSYGYTF	TGTGCCAGCAGTTTAGCACGCTCTCGACGATCCTATGGCTACACCTTC
TRBV27	TRBD1	TRBJ1-2	-	CASSRGQGYYGYTF	TGTGCCAGCAGTCGGGGACAGGGATACTATGGCTACACCTTC
TRBV5-1	-	TRBJ2-1	-	CASSLSPGTSYNEQFF	TGCGCCAGCAGCTTATCTCCTGGGACCTCCTACAATGAGCAGTTCTTC
TRBV6-1	TRBD2	TRBJ2-1	-	CASSPLAGGNNEQFF	TGTGCCAGCAGTCCGCTAGCGGGGGGCAACAATGAGCAGTTCTTC
TRBV30	-	TRBJ1-5	once	CAWSRGIQPQHF	TGTGCCTGGTCGAGGGGAATTCAGCCCCAGCATTTT
TRBV6-5	-	TRBJ2-1	-	CASSYQLPGTPNEQFF	TGTGCCAGCAGTTACCAACTCCCCGGGACCCCCAATGAGCAGTTCTTC
TRBV6-1	TRBD1	TRBJ1-6	-	CASSGLTGTNSPLHF	TGTGCCAGCAGTGGGTTGACAGGGACCAATTCACCCCTCCACTTT
TRBV4-1	TRBD1	TRBJ2-2	-	CASSQGQGAVGELFF	TGCGCCAGCAGCCAGGGACAGGGGGCGGTCGGGGAGCTGTTTTTT
TRBV15	-	TRBJ2-6	-	CATSRQGPGANVLTF	TGTGCCACCAGCAGACAAGGCCCTGGGGCCAACGTCCTGACTTTC
TRBV2	-	TRBJ1-2	-	CASRRDRQANYGYTF	TGTGCCAGCAGACGGGACCGCCAGGCTAACTATGGCTACACCTTC
TRBV2	TRBD1	TRBJ2-3	-	CASQNRGILSTDTQYF	TGTGCCAGTCAGAACAGGGGTATTTTGTCCACAGATACGCAGTATTTT
TRBV7-9	-	TRBJ2-1	-	CASSVVNNEQFF	TGTGCCAGCAGCGTGGTTAACAATGAGCAGTTCTTC
TRBV5-1	TRBD1	TRBJ1-5	-	CASSPQGASGQPQHF	TGCGCCAGCAGCCCACAGGGGGCATCTGGTCAGCCCCAGCATTTT
TRBV28	-	TRBJ1-2	-	CASSSSIQRSNYGYTF	TGTGCCAGCAGTTCTTCCATACAGAGGTCTAACTATGGCTACACCTTC
TRBV7-2	-	TRBJ1-1	-	CASSSGPRGEAFF	TGTGCCAGCAGCTCCGGCCCTAGGGGGGAAGCTTTCTTT
TRBV11-3	-	TRBJ1-1	-	CASSFTENTEAFF	TGTGCCAGCAGCTTCACAGAGAACACTGAAGCTTTCTTT
TRBV4-1	-	TRBJ2-6	-	CASSQGYSGANVLTF	TGCGCCAGCAGCCAAGGGTACTCTGGGGCCAACGTCCTGACTTTC
TRBV30	-	TRBJ1-2	-	CAWSPSLGGYTF	TGTGCCTGGAGTCCCTCCTTAGGAGGGTACACCTTC
TRBV7-9	TRBD2	TRBJ2-3	few	CASSPGLAGTTDTQYF	TGTGCCAGCAGCCCGGGACTAGCGGGAACCACAGATACGCAGTATTTT
TRBV7-2	TRBD1	TRBJ1-2	-	CASSHGQGDGYTF	TGTGCCAGCAGCCATGGACAGGGCGACGGCTACACCTTC
TRBV7-2	-	TRBJ1-1	-	CASRTQLNTEAFF	TGTGCCAGCAGAACGCAACTGAACACTGAAGCTTTCTTT
TRBV5-4	TRBD2	TRBJ2-3	-	CASSFIGGGTDTQYF	TGTGCCAGCAGCTTTATCGGGGGGGGCACAGATACGCAGTATTTT
TRBV7-2	TRBD1	TRBJ1-2	-	CASSLKDRGAVYGYTF	TGTGCCAGCAGCTTAAAAGACAGGGGTGCGGTCTATGGCTACACCTTC